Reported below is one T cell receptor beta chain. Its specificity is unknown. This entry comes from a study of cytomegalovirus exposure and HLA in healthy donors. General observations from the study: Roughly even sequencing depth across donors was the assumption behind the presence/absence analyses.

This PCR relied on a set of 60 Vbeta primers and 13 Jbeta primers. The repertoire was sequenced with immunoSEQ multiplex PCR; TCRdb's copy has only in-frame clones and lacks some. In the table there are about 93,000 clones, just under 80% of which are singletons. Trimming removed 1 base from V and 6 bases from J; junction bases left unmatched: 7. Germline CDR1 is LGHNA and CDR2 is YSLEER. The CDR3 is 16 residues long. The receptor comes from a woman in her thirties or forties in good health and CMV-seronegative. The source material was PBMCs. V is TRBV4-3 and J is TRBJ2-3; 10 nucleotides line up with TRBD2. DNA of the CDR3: TGCGCCAGCAGCCAAGCGGCTAGCGGGAGAGGCGATACGCAGTATTTT. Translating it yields CASSQAASGRGDTQYF.